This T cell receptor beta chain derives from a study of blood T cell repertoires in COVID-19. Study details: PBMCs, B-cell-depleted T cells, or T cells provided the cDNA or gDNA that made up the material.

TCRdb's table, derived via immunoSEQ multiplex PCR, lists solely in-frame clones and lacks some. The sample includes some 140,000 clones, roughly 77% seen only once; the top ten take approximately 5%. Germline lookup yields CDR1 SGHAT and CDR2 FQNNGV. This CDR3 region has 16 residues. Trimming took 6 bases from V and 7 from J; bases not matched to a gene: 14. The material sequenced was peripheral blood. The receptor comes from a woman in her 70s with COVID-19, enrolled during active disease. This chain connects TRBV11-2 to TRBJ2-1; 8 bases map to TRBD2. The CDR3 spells CASRHVRGGRGNEQFF. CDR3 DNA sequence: TGTGCCAGCAGACATGTTCGGGGGGGGCGAGGGAATGAGCAGTTCTTC.